The 23 T cell receptor beta chains below come from one sample, sequenced in a study of CD8 T cells in Susac syndrome. With random hexamers, reverse transcription was performed on about 0.5 to 1 ug of RNA. TCRdb reprocessed the immunoSEQ multiplex PCR reads via MiXCR and lists one record per CDR3 protein. The sample has 95,000 to 150,000 distinct CDR3 sequences, 96% seen once. Sequencing used CD4+ T cells from PBMCs. All receptors derive from a human donor with Susac syndrome.

This chain uses TRBV7-9 with TRBJ2-6; D is uncertain. The CDR3 spans 16 residues. Trimming pared 3 bases from V and 0 bases from J, leaving 9 bases between. Germline CDR1 is SEHNR and CDR2 is FQNEAQ (reference sequence). CDR3 in DNA: TGTGCCAGCAGCTTGTTGCGGAACTCTGGGGCCAACGTCCTGACTTTC. It specifies CASSLLRNSGANVLTF.

The V gene is TRBV6-6, the J gene TRBJ2-5; a possible D gene is TRBD1 (5 bases). V was shortened by 2 bases and J by 4 bases, with 8 bases between the two germline ends. Germline values: CDR1 MNHNY, CDR2 SVGAGI (reference sequence). CDR3 length equals 13 residues. CDR3 in amino acids: CASSYQTGETQYF. DNA for the CDR3: TGTGCCAGCAGTTACCAAACAGGAGAGACCCAGTACTTC.

The J gene is TRBJ1-2, the V gene TRBV28; a weak D match, TRBD1 (6 bases). Germline CDR1 reads MDHEN; CDR2 reads SYDVKM. The V end was cut by 7 bases, the J end by 3 bases, with 18 bases between. CDR3 length equals 15 residues. CDR3 residues: CASTPGGPLDYGYTF. The CDR3, as DNA: TGTGCCAGCACCCCGGGGGGGCCCCTAGACTATGGCTACACCTTC.

The rearrangement uses TRBV6-6 and TRBJ2-7, with 7 bases lining up with TRBD2. With 8 bases clipped from V and 3 bases from J, the junction kept 10 bases outside the gene matches. This CDR3 has 14 residues. CDR1 and CDR2 from the germline V gene are MNHNY and SVGAGI (reference sequence). CDR3 bases: TGTGCCAGCGGACCGGGACTAACAGACTACGAGCAGTACTTC. Translating gives CASGPGLTDYEQYF.

In DNA, the CDR3 is TGCAGTGCTAGTCTGGAGAGAGCTAACTATGGCTACACCTTC. Its translation is CSASLERANYGYTF. V gene TRBV20-1 combines with J gene TRBJ1-2; D is uncertain. This CDR3 region has 14 residues. Trimming removed 3 bases from V and 0 bases from J, with 11 bases in between. Germline assignment: CDR1 DFQATT and CDR2 SNEGSKA (reference sequence).

This chain links TRBV6-5 with TRBJ2-7; 11 positions agree with TRBD1. The CDR3 runs 13 residues. The germline CDR1 and CDR2 sequences are MNHEY and SVGAGI. Unmatched junction bases numbered 3, after V lost 9 bases and J lost 2 bases. As DNA, the CDR3 is TGTGCCAGTGGACAGGGGGCAGCCTACGAGCAGTACTTC. Protein sequence: CASGQGAAYEQYF.

This clonotype has a single count. The rearrangement joins TRBV12-3 or TRBV12-4 to TRBJ2-1; 10 bases match TRBD2. V lost 7 bases, J lost 7 bases, and 10 bases stayed unmatched. CDR3 size: 15 residues. The CDR3 here is CASTLAGAIKNEQFF. The CDR3 nucleotides read TGTGCCAGCACGCTAGCGGGAGCGATTAAGAATGAGCAGTTCTTC.

V gene TRBV20-1 combines with J gene TRBJ2-7, with D hard to call. There are 12 residues in the CDR3. Germline V CDR1 and CDR2: DFQATT, SNEGSKA (reference sequence). Trimming left V 4 bases short and J 0 bases short, with 7 bases between. DNA for the CDR3: TGCAGTGCTACGCGGATCTCCTACGAGCAGTACTTC. The encoded protein is CSATRISYEQYF.

The chain has TRBV7-2 and TRBJ2-7; possibly TRBD1 for D (5 bases). V lost 5 bases to trimming and J lost 2 bases, with 10 bases between them. The CDR3 has 13 amino acids. CDR1 and CDR2 (germline): SGHTA, FQGNSA. The CDR3 here is CASSPAGPYEQYF. The CDR3 DNA reads as TGTGCCAGCAGCCCCGCAGGGCCCTACGAGCAGTACTTC.

V and J are TRBV29-1 and TRBJ2-5; TRBD2 matches at 13 bases. The CDR3 sequence is 18 residues long. Trimming cost V 3 bases and J 1 base; bases outside gene matches: 11. CDR1 and CDR2 (germline): SQVTM, ANQGSEA. DNA for the CDR3: TGCAGCGTTGAGAGGACTAGCGGGAGTCGGAGAATCCAAGAGACCCAGTACTTC. Translating it yields CSVERTSGSRRIQETQYF.

This sequence joins TRBV19 and TRBJ2-5; TRBD2 agrees at 13 bases. This CDR3 contains 15 residues. V shed 7 bases, J shed 5 bases, and the junction held 7 bases outside the gene matches. Germline assignment: CDR1 LNHDA and CDR2 SQIVND (reference sequence). Here the CDR3 reads CASTGTSGIRETQYF. The CDR3 bases are TGTGCCAGTACCGGGACTAGCGGGATTCGGGAGACCCAGTACTTC.

CDR3 amino acids: CASSTTTGNEQFF. CDR3 nucleotide sequence: TGTGCCAGTAGTACCACGACAGGGAATGAGCAGTTCTTC. The genes are TRBV19 and TRBJ2-1, with 7 bases that match TRBD1. CDR1 and CDR2 (germline): LNHDA, SQIVND (reference sequence). Losses at the gene ends were 4 bases for V and 7 bases for J; bases not matched to a gene: 4. The CDR3 spans 13 residues.

The gene calls are TRBV11-2 and TRBJ2-3, with no clear D. Trimming stripped 4 bases from V and 9 bases from J, with 11 bases between. This CDR3 is 12 amino acids long. Germline CDR1 SGHAT, CDR2 FQNNGV. The CDR3 reads CASSSHPGTQYF. In DNA, the CDR3 is TGTGCCAGCAGCTCACACCCCGGGACGCAGTATTTT.

The chain is built from TRBV27 and TRBJ2-3; 8 positions match TRBD1. The V gene's germline CDR1 is MNHEY and CDR2 SMNVEV (reference sequence). This CDR3 contains 14 residues. Trimming at V came to 5 bases and at J to 7 bases, leaving 8 bases not matched to a gene. CDR3 in amino acids: CASSINSRGHTQYF. CDR3 nucleotides: TGTGCCAGCAGTATAAACTCCAGGGGGCATACGCAGTATTTT.

This chain connects TRBV19 to TRBJ1-1, with 7 bases lining up with TRBD1. Per the germline V gene, CDR1 is LNHDA and CDR2 is SQIVND (reference sequence). V gave up 1 base and J gave up 5 bases; unmatched junction bases: 4. The CDR3 sequence is 14 residues long. Written as DNA, the CDR3 is TGTGCCAGTAGTATAGCCGGGACAGTGACTGAAGCTTTCTTT. This sequence encodes CASSIAGTVTEAFF.

This rearrangement joins TRBV24-1 to TRBJ2-2, with 8 bases identical to TRBD2. The CDR3 covers 14 residues. With 9 bases clipped from V and 1 base from J, the junction kept 3 bases outside the gene matches. CDR1 and CDR2 from the germline V gene are KGHDR and SFDVKD. In DNA, the CDR3 is TGTGCCACCTCCGGGACTAGGAACACCGGGGAGCTGTTTTTT. This translates into CATSGTRNTGELFF.

CDR3 sequence: CASSYSYGLYNEQFF. The CDR3 DNA reads as TGTGCCAGCAGTTACTCGTACGGGCTATACAATGAGCAGTTCTTC. V usage is TRBV6-6 and J usage is TRBJ2-1, with D unclear. Trimming took off 0 bases at V and 4 bases at J, with 10 bases between the two ends. CDR3 length: 15 amino acids. CDR1 and CDR2 from the germline V gene are MNHNY and SVGAGI (reference sequence).

The rearrangement uses TRBV18 and TRBJ2-1, with 9 bases lining up with TRBD2. Germline V CDR1 and CDR2: KGHSH, LQKENI. CDR3 length: 13 residues. V shed 6 bases and J 8 bases; nucleotides not matched to a gene: 5. In DNA, the CDR3 is TGTGCCAGCTCGCTCGGGACTAGCTATGAGCAGTTCTTC. It translates to CASSLGTSYEQFF.

J is TRBJ2-1 and V is TRBV29-1; maybe TRBD1 (6 bases). The CDR3 is 15 residues long. V lost 4 bases to trimming and J lost 8 bases, with 21 bases between them. Per the germline V gene, CDR1 is SQVTM and CDR2 is ANQGSEA. CDR3 DNA: TGCAGCGTTGCCGACCGGCAGGGGAGCACTGATGAGCAGTTCTTC. Amino acids: CSVADRQGSTDEQFF.

This sequence joins TRBV19 and TRBJ1-2; no clear D gene. V was cut by 7 bases and J by 2 bases, with 8 bases left in between. From germline, CDR1 is LNHDA and CDR2 SQIVND (reference sequence). The CDR3 has 12 residues. The CDR3 spells CASNGWNYGYTF. CDR3 bases: TGTGCCAGTAACGGCTGGAACTATGGCTACACCTTC. The full variable domain, with the rest looked up from reference TRBV19 and TRBJ1-2, is DGGITQSPKYLFRKEGQNVTLSCEQNLNHDAMYWYRQDPGQGLRLIYYSQIVNDFQKGDIAEGYSVSREKKESFPLTVTSAQKNPTAFYLCASNGWNYGYTFGSGTRLTVV.

V usage is TRBV3-1 and J usage is TRBJ2-7; TRBD2 matches at 8 bases. J gave up 6 bases and V 4 bases, and 11 bases lay outside the gene matches. CDR3 length equals 15 residues. Germline CDR1 LGHDT, CDR2 YNNKEL (reference sequence). CDR3 bases: TGTGCCAGCAGCCCTCAACCGGGAGGGATTTCCGAGCAGTACTTC. Protein product: CASSPQPGGISEQYF.

The J gene is TRBJ2-2, the V gene TRBV7-2; no definite D call. Germline CDR1 SGHTA, CDR2 FQGNSA. Trimming cost V 3 bases and J 4 bases, with 6 bases left between them. The CDR3 extends over 13 amino acids. The CDR3 spells CASSFAATGELFF. In DNA form, the CDR3 reads TGTGCCAGCAGCTTCGCGGCCACCGGGGAGCTGTTTTTT.

This chain uses TRBV20-1 with TRBJ1-1; D not resolved. CDR1 DFQATT and CDR2 SNEGSKA come from the germline V gene (reference sequence). The CDR3 covers 13 residues. V shed 7 bases and J shed 1 base, with 13 bases lying between them. The CDR3 here is CSGQRTANTEAFF. The CDR3 DNA follows: TGCAGTGGGCAAAGGACGGCGAACACTGAAGCTTTCTTT.